Included here is one TCR beta chain sequence, with context. Its matching antigen is unknown. This record comes from a study of T cell responses to AZD1222 COVID-19 vaccine. Whole-study results and caveats: Spike-specific TCR breadth and depth grew following two AZD1222 doses. Vaccine-associated CD4 TCRs spanned spike, dominant at 160-218 and 743-854. Repertoire samples came only from after the peak T cell response.

Germline CDR1 and CDR2: SGHRS and YFSETQ. With 4 bases removed from V and 3 bases from J, the gap between germline ends came to 13 bases. This CDR3 spans 14 amino acids. Some clones are missing from TCRdb's copy, which holds only in-frame ones; the method was immunoSEQ multiplex PCR. Among fewer than 30,000 clones, around 83% were seen once, and the ten largest hold around 7.9%. This receptor was taken from an adult who received the AZD1222 COVID-19 vaccine. The sequences come from peripheral blood, collected 28 days after the second AZD1222 dose. The V and J genes are TRBV5-1 and TRBJ1-2; D unclear. This chain's CDR3 is CASSESRGDYGYTF. DNA for the CDR3: TGCGCCAGCAGCGAAAGTCGAGGAGACTATGGCTACACCTTC. Full variable domain (rest looked up from reference TRBV5-1 and TRBJ1-2): KAGVTQTPRYLIKTRGQQVTLSCSPISGHRSVSWYQQTPGQGLQFLFEYFSETQRNKGNFPGRFSGRQFSNSRSEMNVSTLELGDSALYLCASSESRGDYGYTFGSGTRLTVV.